This is a list of T cell receptor beta chains from one sample in a study of cytomegalovirus exposure and HLA in healthy donors. Profiling relied on immunoSEQ multiplex PCR, and the TCRdb table lists in-frame clones only, not all of them. Among roughly 120,000 clones, 55% to 75% were seen once, and the ten largest hold approximately 5.5%. Input material: PBMCs. The receptors come from a woman aged 70-85 years in good health and CMV-seropositive. CDR3s include the opening cysteine and the closing phenylalanine or tryptophan. A D gene is named only where the DNA matches it firmly.

D gene,V gene,CDR3 protein
.,TRBV6-5,CASSYSRDQPQHF
TRBD1,TRBV4-3,CASSHGQERITEKLFF
TRBD1,TRBV4-1,CASSQYPDRATDSYEQYF
.,TRBV7-3,CASSSLQGQAFF
.,TRBV19,CASTFGPSSYNSPLHF
TRBD2,TRBV7-2,CASSPGLAGGPQETQYF
.,TRBV7-2,CASSLGLQGSEAFF
.,TRBV2,CASRKVQLNTGELFF
.,TRBV10-3,CAISQGNEQFF
.,TRBV19,CASSINRDTEAFF
TRBD1,TRBV30,CAWTVNLGQGNQPQHF
.,TRBV6-5,CASSYSNLVERAFF
.,TRBV9,CASSVFEETQYF
TRBD1,TRBV6-1,CATPGRDRGTEAFF
.,TRBV19,CASSIGGRGAEAFF
.,TRBV4-1,CASSQQGDTQYF
TRBD1,TRBV10-3,CAIRGQGGTEAFF
TRBD1,TRBV6-1,CASSAGQGAGTGELFF
TRBD1,TRBV7-2,CASSLGSGQDYGYTF
TRBD2,TRBV5-1,CASSLTSGSQETQYF
TRBD2,TRBV7-2,CASSLGLAGGTYEQYF
TRBD1,TRBV4-1,CASSQGQQGQNYGYTF
.,TRBV7-2,CASSLTVTGQETQYF
.,TRBV6-5,CASSYDMNTEAFF